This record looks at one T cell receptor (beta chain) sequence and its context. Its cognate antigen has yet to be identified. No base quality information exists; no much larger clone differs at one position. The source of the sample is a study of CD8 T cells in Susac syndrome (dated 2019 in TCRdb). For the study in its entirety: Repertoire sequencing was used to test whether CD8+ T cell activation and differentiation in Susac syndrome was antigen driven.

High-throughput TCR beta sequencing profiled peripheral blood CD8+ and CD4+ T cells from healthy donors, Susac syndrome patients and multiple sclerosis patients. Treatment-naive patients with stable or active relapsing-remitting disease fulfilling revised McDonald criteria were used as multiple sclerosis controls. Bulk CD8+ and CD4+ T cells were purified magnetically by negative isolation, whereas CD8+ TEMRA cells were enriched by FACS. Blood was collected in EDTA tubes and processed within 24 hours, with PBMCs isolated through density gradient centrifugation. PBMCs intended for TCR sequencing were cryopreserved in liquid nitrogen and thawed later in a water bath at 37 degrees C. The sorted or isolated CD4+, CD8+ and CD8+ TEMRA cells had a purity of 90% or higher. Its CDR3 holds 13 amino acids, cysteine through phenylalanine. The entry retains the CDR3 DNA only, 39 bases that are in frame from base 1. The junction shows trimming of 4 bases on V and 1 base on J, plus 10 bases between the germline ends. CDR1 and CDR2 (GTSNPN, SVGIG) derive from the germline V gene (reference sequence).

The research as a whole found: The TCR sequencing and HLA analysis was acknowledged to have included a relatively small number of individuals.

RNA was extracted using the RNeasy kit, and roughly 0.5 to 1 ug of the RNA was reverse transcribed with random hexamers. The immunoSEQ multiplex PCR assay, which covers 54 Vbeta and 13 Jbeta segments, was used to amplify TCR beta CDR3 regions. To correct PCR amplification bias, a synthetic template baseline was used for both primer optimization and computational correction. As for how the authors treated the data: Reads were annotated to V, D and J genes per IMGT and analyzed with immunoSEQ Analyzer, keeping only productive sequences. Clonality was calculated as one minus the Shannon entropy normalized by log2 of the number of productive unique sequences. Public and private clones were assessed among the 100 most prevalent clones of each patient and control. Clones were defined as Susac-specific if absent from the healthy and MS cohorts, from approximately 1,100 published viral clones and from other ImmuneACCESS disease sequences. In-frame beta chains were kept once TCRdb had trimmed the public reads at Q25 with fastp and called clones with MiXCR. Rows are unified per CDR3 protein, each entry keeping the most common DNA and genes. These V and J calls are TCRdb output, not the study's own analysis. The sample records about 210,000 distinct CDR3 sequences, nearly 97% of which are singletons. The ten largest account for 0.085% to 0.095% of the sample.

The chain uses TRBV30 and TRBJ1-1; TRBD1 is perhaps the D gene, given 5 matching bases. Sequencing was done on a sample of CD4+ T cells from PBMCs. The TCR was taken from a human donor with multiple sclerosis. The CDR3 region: CAWKRGGNTEAFF. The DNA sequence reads TGTGCCTGGAAAAGGGGAGGGAACACTGAAGCTTTCTTT.